This T cell receptor beta chain was recorded in a study of metastatic and nonmetastatic thyroid tumors. Whole-study findings and limits: Reported TCR beta diversity, measured in blood and tumor, was significantly higher for malignant thyroid tumors than for benign nodules.

Thyroid surgery was performed in patients who had received no treatment beforehand. Through MiXCR, TCRdb re-clonotyped the PCR reads. The data contain 20,000 to 25,000 clones, 20% to 25% of them seen just once; the ten biggest clones take up roughly 4.5%. This clone is categorized as medium-sized. What it binds is not known. The sample comprised adjacent normal tissue. The sequence derives from a female donor with papillary thyroid cancer or a benign thyroid nodule (not recorded which). Some clones in this sample may be carry-over from other donors' samples.

CDR3 residues: CASSSRTREAEAFF. The CDR3 region has the DNA TGTGCCAGCAGTTCACGGACACGTGAAGCTGAAGCTTTCTTT. The chain combines TRBV28 with TRBJ1-1, with D possibly matching TRBD1 (5 bases). CDR3 size: 14 residues. V gave up 4 bases and J gave up 6 bases, with 15 bases separating them. CDR1 is MDHEN and CDR2 is SYDVKM in the germline V gene.